The 15 T cell receptor beta chains below were found in one sample sequenced in a study of cytomegalovirus exposure and HLA in healthy donors. Measured with immunoSEQ multiplex PCR; TCRdb has only the in-frame clones, and not every one. In the table there are 130,000 or so clones, nearly 90% of which are singletons. The sequenced sample consisted of PBMCs. These receptors originate from a man in his thirties or forties in good health and CMV-seronegative.

The chain carries TRBV2 and TRBJ1-2; 10 bases match TRBD1. The CDR3 runs 14 residues. CDR1 and CDR2 from the germline V gene are SNHLY and FYNNEI. V lost 2 bases and J lost 9; bases outside the gene matches: 6. The CDR3 coding sequence is TGTGCCAGCAGTGAAAGGGGACAGGGGTTTAGCTACACCTTC. It encodes CASSERGQGFSYTF.

The V gene is TRBV5-6, the J gene TRBJ2-2, with D tentatively TRBD2 (5 bases). CDR1 SGHDT and CDR2 YYEEEE come from the germline V gene. The V end lost 0 bases, the J end lost 3 bases, and 9 bases lay between the germline ends. This CDR3 has 15 residues. Here the CDR3 DNA reads TGTGCCAGCAGCTTGGATGGCGGGTACACCGGGGAGCTGTTTTTT. Protein product: CASSLDGGYTGELFF.

The chain is built from TRBV19 and TRBJ1-6; D gene ambiguous. Trimming shortened V by 7 bases and J by 4 bases, and 11 bases separated the two germline ends. The CDR3 consists of 14 residues. Germline CDR1 reads LNHDA; CDR2 reads SQIVND (reference sequence). CDR3 in amino acids: CASNAYLYNSPLHF. The CDR3 nucleotides read TGTGCCAGTAACGCGTATTTATATAATTCACCCCTCCACTTT.

The gene calls are TRBV9 and TRBJ2-1; perhaps TRBD1 as D (6 bases). V was clipped by 6 bases and J by 2 bases, with 12 bases between them. Germline CDR1 SGDLS, CDR2 YYNGEE. The CDR3 length is 14 residues. The CDR3 reads CASNRDWAYNEQFF. The CDR3 nucleotides read TGTGCCAGCAACAGGGATTGGGCCTACAATGAGCAGTTCTTC.

The J gene is TRBJ1-6, the V gene TRBV28, with 9 bases that match TRBD1. CDR1 and CDR2 from the germline V gene are MDHEN and SYDVKM. The CDR3 is 15 amino acids. Unmatched junction bases numbered 6, after V lost 5 bases and J lost 7 bases. CDR3 nucleotide sequence: TGTGCCAGCAGTGTACAGGGGGCGTTGAATTCACCCCTCCACTTT. Translation: CASSVQGALNSPLHF.

V and J are TRBV19 and TRBJ1-4, with D tentatively TRBD1 (5 bases). The CDR3 sequence is 13 residues long. The germline gives CDR1 LNHDA, CDR2 SQIVND (reference sequence). Trimming removed 4 bases from V and 8 bases from J, with 11 bases in between. The DNA of the CDR3 is TGTGCCAGTAGTACCTCAGGGAAGGAAAAACTGTTTTTT. Translating it yields CASSTSGKEKLFF. The variable domain in full, with the rest retrieved from reference TRBV19 and TRBJ1-4, is DGGITQSPKYLFRKEGQNVTLSCEQNLNHDAMYWYRQDPGQGLRLIYYSQIVNDFQKGDIAEGYSVSREKKESFPLTVTSAQKNPTAFYLCASSTSGKEKLFFGSGTQLSVL.

The J gene is TRBJ1-1, the V gene TRBV6-5, with 8 bases identical to TRBD1. In germline, CDR1 is MNHEY, CDR2 SVGAGI. V trimming: 2 bases; J trimming: 8 bases; junction bases outside the gene matches: 4. The length of the CDR3 is 13 residues. CDR3 in DNA: TGTGCCAGCAGTTACGCCCGGGACAGGGAAGCTTTCTTT. It yields the protein CASSYARDREAFF.

The gene calls are TRBV7-2 and TRBJ2-3; possibly TRBD2 for D (5 bases). V was trimmed by 2 bases and J by 0 bases, leaving 6 bases between them. There are 14 residues in the CDR3. Germline CDR1 reads SGHTA; CDR2 reads FQGNSA. The CDR3 nucleotides read TGTGCCAGCAGCTTAAGCGGAAGCACAGATACGCAGTATTTT. Translated, it gives CASSLSGSTDTQYF.

The V and J genes are TRBV7-8 and TRBJ2-5; D gene unclear. TRBJ2-4 explains the end of the DNA better; the J call may be wrong. Germline CDR1 and CDR2: SGHVS and FQNEAQ. This CDR3 contains 12 residues. CDR3 in DNA: TGTGCCAGCAGCTCGCTCCGGGACATTCAGTACTTC. Protein: CASSSLRDIQYF.

This CDR3 reads CASRGFPGQGATEAFF. DNA of the CDR3: TGTGCCAGCAGAGGCTTTCCGGGACAGGGGGCCACTGAAGCTTTCTTT. The chain employs TRBV5-6 and TRBJ1-1; 12 bases map to TRBD1. CDR1 is SGHDT, CDR2 YYEEEE, per germline. The CDR3 totals 16 residues. V trimming: 5 bases; J trimming: 4 bases; junction bases outside the gene matches: 9.

V and J are TRBV6-5 and TRBJ2-3, with TRBD1 as a possible D gene (5 bases). CDR1 is MNHEY and CDR2 is SVGAGI in the germline V gene. V lost 0 bases, J lost 6 bases, and 13 bases lay in between. CDR3 length: 15 amino acids. CDR3 amino acids: CASSYSGQGYDTQYF. The CDR3 DNA reads TGTGCCAGCAGTTACTCTGGCCAGGGTTACGATACGCAGTATTTT.

V usage is TRBV5-6 and J usage is TRBJ1-1; unclear D gene. The CDR3 is 11 amino acids. Germline assignment: CDR1 SGHDT and CDR2 YYEEEE. V was clipped by 1 base and J by 10 bases, with 8 bases between them. The CDR3 loop is CASSLRTGAFF. For the CDR3, the DNA is TGTGCCAGCAGCTTGAGAACCGGAGCTTTCTTT.

The rearrangement links TRBV6-5 to TRBJ1-1; possible D gene TRBD1, 6 bases. CDR1 and CDR2 from the germline V gene are MNHEY and SVGAGI. The CDR3 consists of 13 residues. V was trimmed by 7 bases and J by 5 bases, leaving 14 bases between them. The CDR3 sequence is CASTLSRGTEAFF. The CDR3 nucleotides are TGTGCCAGCACCTTGTCCAGGGGAACTGAAGCTTTCTTT.

V usage is TRBV19 and J usage is TRBJ2-7; a weak D match, TRBD1 (7 bases). This CDR3 has 13 residues. Trimming took off 3 bases at V and 6 bases at J, with 12 bases between the two ends. Germline loops: CDR1 LNHDA, CDR2 SQIVND (reference sequence). The CDR3 DNA sequence: TGTGCCAGTAGTATGTATCAGGGGGGCGAGCAGTACTTC. Amino acids: CASSMYQGGEQYF. Supplemented by reference TRBV19 and TRBJ2-7, the full variable domain reads DGGITQSPKYLFRKEGQNVTLSCEQNLNHDAMYWYRQDPGQGLRLIYYSQIVNDFQKGDIAEGYSVSREKKESFPLTVTSAQKNPTAFYLCASSMYQGGEQYFGPGTRLTVT.

The V and J genes are TRBV19 and TRBJ1-4; 8 nucleotides align to TRBD1. Germline V CDR1 and CDR2: LNHDA, SQIVND (reference sequence). V lost 5 bases, J lost 5 bases, and 19 bases stayed unmatched. The CDR3 is made up of 19 amino acids. The CDR3: CASSFTGFDNRGKNEKLFF. DNA of the CDR3: TGTGCCAGTAGTTTTACGGGTTTTGATAACAGGGGGAAGAATGAAAAACTGTTTTTT.